This TCR beta chain emerged from a study of blood T cell repertoires in COVID-19. Whole-study context: The United States, Italy and Spain were the sources of the acute and convalescent COVID-19 samples.

Everyone who took part was roughly 18 to 89 years old, and they came from 24 US areas. Cohort assignment relied on participant-reported clinical history. Original handling: Amplified reference gene primers provided the basis for estimating nucleated cell counts. Repertoires were generated with immunoSEQ multiplex PCR, while TCRdb's copy carries only in-frame clones and drops some. For V, J and clone size, that table is used; D and trimming come from the DNA. The sample includes under 200,000 clones, approximately 80% of them seen just once. Germline CDR1 and CDR2: SGHTA and FQGNSA. The V and J ends lost 2 bases and 10 bases, in that order; junction bases with no gene match: 8. There are 14 residues in the CDR3.

This clonotype was sampled from a woman in her fifties or sixties with acute COVID-19. The chain is built from TRBV7-2 and TRBJ1-1, with 9 bases matching TRBD1. Specimen: PBMCs or T cells enriched from blood (not recorded which). The DNA for the CDR3 is TGTGCCAGCAGCTTACTTAACAGGGGGCAGACAGCTTTCTTT. Translation: CASSLLNRGQTAFF.